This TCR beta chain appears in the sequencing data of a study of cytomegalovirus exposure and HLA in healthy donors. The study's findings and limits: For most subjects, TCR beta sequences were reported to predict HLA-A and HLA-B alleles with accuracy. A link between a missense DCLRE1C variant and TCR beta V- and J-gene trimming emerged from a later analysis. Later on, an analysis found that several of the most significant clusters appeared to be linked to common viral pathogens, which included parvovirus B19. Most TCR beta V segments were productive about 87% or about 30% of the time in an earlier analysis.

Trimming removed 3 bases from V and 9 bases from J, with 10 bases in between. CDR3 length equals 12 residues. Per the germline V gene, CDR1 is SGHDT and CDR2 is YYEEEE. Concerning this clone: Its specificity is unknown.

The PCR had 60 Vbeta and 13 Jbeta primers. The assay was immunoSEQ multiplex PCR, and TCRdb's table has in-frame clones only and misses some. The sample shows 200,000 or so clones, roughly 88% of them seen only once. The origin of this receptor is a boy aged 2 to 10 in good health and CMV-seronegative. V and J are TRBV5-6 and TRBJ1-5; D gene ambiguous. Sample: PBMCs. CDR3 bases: TGTGCCAGCAGCTCCTCCTCGGGGCCCCAGCATTTT. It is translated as CASSSSSGPQHF. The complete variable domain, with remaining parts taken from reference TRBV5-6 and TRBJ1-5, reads DAGVTQSPTHLIKTRGQQVTLRCSPKSGHDTVSWYQQALGQGPQFIFQYYEEEERQRGNFPDRFSGHQFPNYSSELNVNALLLGDSALYLCASSSSSGPQHFGDGTRLSIL.